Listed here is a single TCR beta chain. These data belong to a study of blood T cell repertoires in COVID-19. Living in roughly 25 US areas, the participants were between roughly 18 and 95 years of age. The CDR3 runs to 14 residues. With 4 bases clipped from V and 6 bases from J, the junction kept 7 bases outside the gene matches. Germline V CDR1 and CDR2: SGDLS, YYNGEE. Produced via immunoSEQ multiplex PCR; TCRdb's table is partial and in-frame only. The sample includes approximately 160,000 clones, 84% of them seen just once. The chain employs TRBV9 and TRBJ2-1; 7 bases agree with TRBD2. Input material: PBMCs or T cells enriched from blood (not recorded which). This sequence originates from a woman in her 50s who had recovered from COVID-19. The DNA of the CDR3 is TGTGCCAGCAGCACAACCGGGACTATCAATGAGCAGTTCTTC. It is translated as CASSTTGTINEQFF. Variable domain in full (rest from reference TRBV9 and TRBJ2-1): DSGVTQTPKHLITATGQRVTLRCSPRSGDLSVYWYQQSLDQGLQFLIQYYNGEERAKGNILERFSAQQFPDLHSELNLSSLELGDSALYFCASSTTGTINEQFFGPGTRLTVL.